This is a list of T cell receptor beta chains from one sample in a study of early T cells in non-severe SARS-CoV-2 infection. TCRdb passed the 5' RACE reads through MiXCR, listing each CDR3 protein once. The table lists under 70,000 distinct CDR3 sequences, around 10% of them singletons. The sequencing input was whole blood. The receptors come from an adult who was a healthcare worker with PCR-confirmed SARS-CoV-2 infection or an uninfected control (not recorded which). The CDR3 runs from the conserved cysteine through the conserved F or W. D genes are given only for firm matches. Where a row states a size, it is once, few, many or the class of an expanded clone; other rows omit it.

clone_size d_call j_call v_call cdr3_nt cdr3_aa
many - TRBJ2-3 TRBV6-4 TGTGCCAGCAGTGACTGGGGCACAGATACGCAGTATTTT CASSDWGTDTQYF
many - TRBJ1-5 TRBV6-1 TGTGCCAGCACAGGGGACTTACTATTCTCCTATAGCAATCAGCCCCAGCATTTT CASTGDLLFSYSNQPQHF
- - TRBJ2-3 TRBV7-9 TGTGCCAGCAGCCCCACTCCGCCAACTAGTCTCACAGATACGCAGTATTTT CASSPTPPTSLTDTQYF
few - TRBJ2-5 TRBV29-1 TGCAGCGCTCAGGGTTTGGAAGAGACCCAGTACTTC CSAQGLEETQYF
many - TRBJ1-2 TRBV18 TGTGCCAGCTCACACAGGGATGGAAGCTATGGCTACACCTTC CASSHRDGSYGYTF
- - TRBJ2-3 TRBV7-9 TGTGCCAGCAGCTTCGAAGCCCCGGGGGATACGCAGTATTTT CASSFEAPGDTQYF
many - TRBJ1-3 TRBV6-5 TGTGCCAGCAGTTACTCGATCCCTCTCTCTGGAAACACCATATATTTT CASSYSIPLSGNTIYF
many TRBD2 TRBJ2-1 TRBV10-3 TGTGCCACTAGCGGGAGTTTCAATGAGCAGTTCTTC CATSGSFNEQFF
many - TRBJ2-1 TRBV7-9 TGTGCCAGCAGCCCCGGTGGCACTGAGCAGTTCTTC CASSPGGTEQFF
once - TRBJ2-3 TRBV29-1 TGCAGCGTTGACGTCAGTTTCACAGATACGCAGTATTTT CSVDVSFTDTQYF
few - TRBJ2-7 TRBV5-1 TGCGCCAGCAGCTTTGCCAGCTCCTACGAGCAGTACTTC CASSFASSYEQYF
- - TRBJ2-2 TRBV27 TGTGCCACTGTGGGGGCGAACACCGGGGAGCTGTTTTTT CATVGANTGELFF
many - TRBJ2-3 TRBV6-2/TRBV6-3 TGTGCCAGCAGCCCCGGGACCCCCACTGTGGATACGCAGTATTTT CASSPGTPTVDTQYF
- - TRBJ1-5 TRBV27 TGTGCCAGCAGTTTACGACGTCAACTCGCCCAGCATTTT CASSLRRQLAQHF
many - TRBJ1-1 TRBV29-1 TGCAGCGTTGAAGATGCAGGGTGGCACCCGAACACTGAAGCTTTCTTT CSVEDAGWHPNTEAFF
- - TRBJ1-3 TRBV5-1 TGCGCCAGCAGCTTGGAAGTAAGCCACTCTGGAAACACCATATATTTT CASSLEVSHSGNTIYF
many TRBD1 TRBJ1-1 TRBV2 TGTGCCAGCAGCCATGACAGGGTAGGGGCCGATGAAGCTTTCTTT CASSHDRVGADEAFF
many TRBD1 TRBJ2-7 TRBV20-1 TGCAGTGCTAGACTGAAAGACAGGGTCTACGAGCAGTACTTC CSARLKDRVYEQYF
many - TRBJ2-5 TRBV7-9 TGTGCCAGCAGCACCCCCCCAGAGACCCAGTACTTC CASSTPPETQYF
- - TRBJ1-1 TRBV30 TGTGCCTGGAGAAGGGGGAACACTGAAGCTTTCTTT CAWRRGNTEAFF
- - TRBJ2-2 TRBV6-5 TGTGCCAGCAGTTACTCCTACAACACCGGGGAGCTGTTTTTT CASSYSYNTGELFF
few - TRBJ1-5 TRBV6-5 TGTGCCAGCAGCACGGTAGTCGGCAATCAGCCCCAGCATTTT CASSTVVGNQPQHF
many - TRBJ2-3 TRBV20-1 TGCAGTGCTAGTATGATTACTAGCACAGATACGCAGTATTTT CSASMITSTDTQYF
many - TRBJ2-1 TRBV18 TGTGCCAGCTCACCGACTTGGGACTCCTACAATGAGCAGTTCTTC CASSPTWDSYNEQFF
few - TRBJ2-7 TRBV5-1 TGCGCCAGCAGCTTTCAGGGGTACGAGCAGTACTTC CASSFQGYEQYF
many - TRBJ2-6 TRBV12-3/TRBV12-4 TGTGCCAGCAGTTTAGCGACATTTGCGGGGGCCAACGTCCTGACTTTC CASSLATFAGANVLTF
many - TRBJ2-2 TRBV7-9 TGTGCCAGCAGCTTAGGTTTCGGGGACGAAACCGGGGAGCTGTTTTTT CASSLGFGDETGELFF
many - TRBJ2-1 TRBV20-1 TGCAGTGCTAGAACTTCCTTCCCCTACAATGAGCAGTTCTTC CSARTSFPYNEQFF
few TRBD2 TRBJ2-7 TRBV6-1 TGTGCCAGCAGTGAAGCGCGGCTAGCGGGGGTGGACGAGCAGTACTTC CASSEARLAGVDEQYF
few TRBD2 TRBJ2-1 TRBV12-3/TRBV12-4 TGTGCCAGCAGTTCCAGCGGGGGGGCTAGGGAGCAGTTCTTC CASSSSGGAREQFF
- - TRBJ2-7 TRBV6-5 TGTGCCAGCAGTTACTCTCGGAATACCTACGAGCAGTACTTC CASSYSRNTYEQYF
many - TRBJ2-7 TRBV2 TGTGCCAGCAGGACAGGCCGATGGGGCGAGCAGTACTTC CASRTGRWGEQYF
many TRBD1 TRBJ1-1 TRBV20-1 TGCAGTGCTAGAACGGACAGGACGCTGGCCACTGAAGCTTTCTTT CSARTDRTLATEAFF
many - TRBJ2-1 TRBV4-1 TGCGCCAGCAGCCAAGAGTTCGGCAGCTACAATGAGCAGTTCTTC CASSQEFGSYNEQFF
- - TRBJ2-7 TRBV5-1 TGCGCCAGCAGCCCGGACCCGACCTACGAGCAGTACTTC CASSPDPTYEQYF
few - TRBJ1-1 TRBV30 TGTGCCTGGAACCCTTGGGGGAACACTGAAGCTTTCTTT CAWNPWGNTEAFF
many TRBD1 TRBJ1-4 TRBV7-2 TGTGCCAGCAGCAAAGGGACAGGGGGGGAAGAAAAACTGTTTTTT CASSKGTGGEEKLFF
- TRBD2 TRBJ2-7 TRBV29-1 TGCAGCGTTGAAGATTTAACGGGAGGATCCTACGAGCAGTACTTC CSVEDLTGGSYEQYF
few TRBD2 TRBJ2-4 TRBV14 TGTGCCAGCAGTCGGACTAGCGGGAAAGCCAAAAACATTCAGTACTTC CASSRTSGKAKNIQYF
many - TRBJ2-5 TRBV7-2 TGTGCCAGCAGCTTACTGAGCGGACAAGAGACCCAGTACTTC CASSLLSGQETQYF
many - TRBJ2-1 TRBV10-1 TGCGCCAGCAACCCCGCGGCCGGGCCGAGCTCCTACAATGAGCAGTTCTTC CASNPAAGPSSYNEQFF
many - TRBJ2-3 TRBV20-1 TGCAGCTTATTCCCAGATACGCAGTATTTT CSLFPDTQYF
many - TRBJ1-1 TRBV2 TGTGCCAGCAGTGAAGGACACCGGAACACTGAAGCTTTCTTT CASSEGHRNTEAFF
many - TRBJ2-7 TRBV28 TGTGCCAGCATTCCGAGCGGAGGGCGGGTCGAGCAGTACTTC CASIPSGGRVEQYF
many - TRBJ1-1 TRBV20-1 TGCAGTGCTAGAGGAGTCAGTGCAAAAGGGGCTTTCTTT CSARGVSAKGAFF
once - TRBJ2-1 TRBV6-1 TGTGCCAGCAGTGAGCGAGTTGGCAATGAGCAGTTCTTC CASSERVGNEQFF
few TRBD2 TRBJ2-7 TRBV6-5 TGTGCCAGCAGTTACGCTCCACACGGACTAGCGCAGTACGAGCAGTACTTC CASSYAPHGLAQYEQYF